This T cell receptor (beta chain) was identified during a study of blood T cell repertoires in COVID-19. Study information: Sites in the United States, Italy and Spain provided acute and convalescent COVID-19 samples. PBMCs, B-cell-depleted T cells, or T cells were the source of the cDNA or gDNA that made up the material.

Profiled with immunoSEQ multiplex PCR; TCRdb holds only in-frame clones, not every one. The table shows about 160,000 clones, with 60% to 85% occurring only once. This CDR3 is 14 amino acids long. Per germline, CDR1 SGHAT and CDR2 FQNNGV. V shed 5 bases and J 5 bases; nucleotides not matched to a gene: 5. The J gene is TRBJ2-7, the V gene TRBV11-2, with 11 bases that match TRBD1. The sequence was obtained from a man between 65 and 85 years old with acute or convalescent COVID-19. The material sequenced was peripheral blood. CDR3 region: CASSLGTGGHEQYF. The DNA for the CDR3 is TGTGCCAGCAGCCTGGGGACAGGGGGACACGAGCAGTACTTC.